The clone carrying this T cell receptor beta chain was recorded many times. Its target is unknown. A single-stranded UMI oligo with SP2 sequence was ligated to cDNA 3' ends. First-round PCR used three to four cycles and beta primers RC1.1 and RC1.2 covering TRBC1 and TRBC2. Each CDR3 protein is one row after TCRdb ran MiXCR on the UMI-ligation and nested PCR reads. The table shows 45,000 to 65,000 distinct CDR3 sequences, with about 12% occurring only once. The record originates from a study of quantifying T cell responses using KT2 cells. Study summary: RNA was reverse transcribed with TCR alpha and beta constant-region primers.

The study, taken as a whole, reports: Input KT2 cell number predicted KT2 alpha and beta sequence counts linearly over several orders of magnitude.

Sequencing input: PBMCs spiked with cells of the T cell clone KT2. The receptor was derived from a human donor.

The CDR3: CASSQDSGNEQFF. In DNA form, the CDR3 reads TGTGCCAGCAGCCAAGACTCTGGGAATGAGCAGTTCTTC. This sequence joins TRBV3-1 and TRBJ2-1; D unclear. Trimming cost V 0 bases and J 7 bases, with 7 bases left between them. The CDR3 consists of 13 residues. Germline values: CDR1 LGHDT, CDR2 YNNKEL (reference sequence).